These T cell receptor beta chains were read from a single sample in a study of human T cells and chemical hapten exposure. From the RACE reads, TCRdb called clonotypes with MiXCR, one entry per CDR3 protein. The table records some 350,000 distinct CDR3 sequences, around 7% of them present only once. Material: whole blood, obtained in connection with sensitization to the hapten diphenylcyclopropenone (DPC). All receptors come from a woman younger than 35 with alopecia areata. Some clones in this sample may be carry-over from other donors' samples. Each CDR3 is given with its conserved first and last residue. Each record gives: clone size, J gene, V gene, D gene, CDR3 DNA, CDR3 protein. D genes are given only for firm matches. Rows give clone size only sometimes, using once, few, many, or a class for an expanded clone.

clone_size: many; j_call: TRBJ2-1; v_call: TRBV27; d_call: NA; cdr3_nt: TGTGCCAGCAGTCCCCCCGGCAGGGTCAATGAGCAGTTCTTC; cdr3_aa: CASSPPGRVNEQFF
clone_size: NA; j_call: TRBJ1-5; v_call: TRBV6-2/TRBV6-3; d_call: TRBD1; cdr3_nt: TGTGCCAGCAGTTACTCATTGAAGCGGGACAGGAGAGATCAGCCCCAGCATTTT; cdr3_aa: CASSYSLKRDRRDQPQHF
clone_size: many; j_call: TRBJ1-6; v_call: TRBV12-3/TRBV12-4; d_call: NA; cdr3_nt: TGTGCCAGCAGTTTGGGTTTAAATTCACCCCTCCACTTT; cdr3_aa: CASSLGLNSPLHF
clone_size: once; j_call: TRBJ2-1; v_call: TRBV11-1; d_call: TRBD2; cdr3_nt: TGTGCCAGCAGCTTAGCGCCTTTACTAGCGGGGGTAAATGAGCAGTTCTTC; cdr3_aa: CASSLAPLLAGVNEQFF
clone_size: few; j_call: TRBJ2-1; v_call: TRBV12-3/TRBV12-4; d_call: TRBD2; cdr3_nt: TGTGCCAGCAGTTTTCCACGGGCTAGCGGGGGGTACCACAATGAGCAGTTCTTC; cdr3_aa: CASSFPRASGGYHNEQFF
clone_size: many; j_call: TRBJ1-6; v_call: TRBV4-3; d_call: NA; cdr3_nt: TGCGCCAGCAGCAGGGTGGTCTGGCTGATAAGCCCCCTCCACTTT; cdr3_aa: CASSRVVWLISPLHF
clone_size: few; j_call: TRBJ1-1; v_call: TRBV6-5; d_call: NA; cdr3_nt: TGTGCCAGCAGTTATCGGGGGATCACAGAAGCTTTCTTT; cdr3_aa: CASSYRGITEAFF
clone_size: few; j_call: TRBJ1-1; v_call: TRBV11-1; d_call: NA; cdr3_nt: TGTGCCAGCAGCTTATACAGGGACTCGAACACTGAAGCTTTCTTT; cdr3_aa: CASSLYRDSNTEAFF
clone_size: few; j_call: TRBJ1-6; v_call: TRBV20-1; d_call: NA; cdr3_nt: TGCAGTCCATCGGGGCAGGGAAATAATTCACCCCTCCACTTT; cdr3_aa: CSPSGQGNNSPLHF
clone_size: many; j_call: TRBJ2-7; v_call: TRBV10-3; d_call: NA; cdr3_nt: TGTGCCATCAGTGAGTCAGGGCTAGCGAGCTACGAGCAGTACTTC; cdr3_aa: CAISESGLASYEQYF
clone_size: few; j_call: TRBJ2-2; v_call: TRBV27; d_call: TRBD2; cdr3_nt: TGTGCCAGCAGTTTATCCCGACTAGCGGGGGGCACCGGGGAGCTGTTTTTT; cdr3_aa: CASSLSRLAGGTGELFF
clone_size: few; j_call: TRBJ1-1; v_call: TRBV6-5; d_call: NA; cdr3_nt: TGTGCCAGCAGTTACGAGGCGAGGGACACTGAAGCTTTCTTT; cdr3_aa: CASSYEARDTEAFF
clone_size: many; j_call: TRBJ1-1; v_call: TRBV5-4; d_call: TRBD1; cdr3_nt: TGTGCCAGCAGTCCCCGACCGGGACAGGGGGCGATCACTGAAGCTTTCTTT; cdr3_aa: CASSPRPGQGAITEAFF
clone_size: NA; j_call: TRBJ2-7; v_call: TRBV9; d_call: NA; cdr3_nt: TGTGCCAGCAGCCAGGGAGGTGAGAGCTCCTACGAGCAGTACTTC; cdr3_aa: CASSQGGESSYEQYF
clone_size: few; j_call: TRBJ2-4; v_call: TRBV7-3; d_call: TRBD1; cdr3_nt: TGTGCCAGCAGCTCTGGGCAGACAGGGGGTCCGAACATTCAGTACTTC; cdr3_aa: CASSSGQTGGPNIQYF
clone_size: many; j_call: TRBJ2-3; v_call: TRBV27; d_call: NA; cdr3_nt: TGTGCCAGCAGTTTAAGGACTACTAGCACAGATACGCAGTATTTT; cdr3_aa: CASSLRTTSTDTQYF
clone_size: NA; j_call: TRBJ2-4; v_call: TRBV20-1; d_call: NA; cdr3_nt: TGCAGTGCTCCACGGGGGAACAAAAACATTCAGTACTTC; cdr3_aa: CSAPRGNKNIQYF
clone_size: many; j_call: TRBJ1-6; v_call: TRBV7-8; d_call: NA; cdr3_nt: TGTGCCAGCAGCTTAATGACGGCTAACTCCCTCAATTCACCCCTCCACTTT; cdr3_aa: CASSLMTANSLNSPLHF
clone_size: few; j_call: TRBJ1-5; v_call: TRBV10-1; d_call: NA; cdr3_nt: TGCGCCTCGAGCCGCGGTACCGTGCCAAATCAGCCCCAGCATTTT; cdr3_aa: CASSRGTVPNQPQHF
clone_size: many; j_call: TRBJ2-6; v_call: TRBV7-2; d_call: NA; cdr3_nt: TGTGCCAGCAGCTTAGGTGACAGAAGCTCTGGGGCCAACGTCCTGACTTTC; cdr3_aa: CASSLGDRSSGANVLTF
clone_size: many; j_call: TRBJ1-3; v_call: TRBV4-3; d_call: NA; cdr3_nt: TGCGCCAGCAGCCAATTGGGCGGTCCTGGAAACACCATATATTTT; cdr3_aa: CASSQLGGPGNTIYF
clone_size: NA; j_call: TRBJ2-5; v_call: TRBV7-3; d_call: NA; cdr3_nt: TGTGCCAGCAGCTTAATTCCGACGAACCAAGAGGGCCAGTACTTC; cdr3_aa: CASSLIPTNQEGQYF
clone_size: NA; j_call: TRBJ2-3; v_call: TRBV4-3; d_call: NA; cdr3_nt: TGCACCAGCAGCCGCGGTAGCGGTTACACAGATACGCAGTATTTT; cdr3_aa: CTSSRGSGYTDTQYF
clone_size: NA; j_call: TRBJ1-6; v_call: TRBV3-1; d_call: NA; cdr3_nt: TGTGCCAGCAGCCAAGATGTCGGGACCGGGGTGAGCTCCTATAATTCACCCCTCCACTTT; cdr3_aa: CASSQDVGTGVSSYNSPLHF
clone_size: few; j_call: TRBJ2-6; v_call: TRBV4-2; d_call: NA; cdr3_nt: TGTGCCAGCAGCCAAGATCGGAAGGTATTGCGATCTGGGGCCAACGTCCTGACTTTC; cdr3_aa: CASSQDRKVLRSGANVLTF
clone_size: many; j_call: TRBJ1-3; v_call: TRBV7-2; d_call: NA; cdr3_nt: TGTGCCAGCAGCCCCGGCGGCTCTGGAAACACCATATATTTT; cdr3_aa: CASSPGGSGNTIYF
clone_size: NA; j_call: TRBJ2-3; v_call: TRBV27; d_call: NA; cdr3_nt: TGTGCCAGCTGGGGCGCCTCCACAGATACGCAGTGTTTT; cdr3_aa: CASWGASTDTQCF
clone_size: NA; j_call: TRBJ2-1; v_call: TRBV6-5; d_call: TRBD2; cdr3_nt: TGTGCCAGCAGTTACCGGGGGAGCGGGGGGCGAAATGAGCAGTTCTTC; cdr3_aa: CASSYRGSGGRNEQFF
clone_size: many; j_call: TRBJ1-1; v_call: TRBV14; d_call: NA; cdr3_nt: TGTGCCAGCAGCCAAGAGTACACTGAAGCTTTCTTT; cdr3_aa: CASSQEYTEAFF
clone_size: NA; j_call: TRBJ2-5; v_call: TRBV5-6; d_call: TRBD1; cdr3_nt: TGTGCCAGCAGCTTGTGGACAGGGGGCCAAGAGACCCAGTACTTC; cdr3_aa: CASSLWTGGQETQYF
clone_size: many; j_call: TRBJ2-1; v_call: TRBV3-1; d_call: TRBD2; cdr3_nt: TGTGCCAGCAGCCCTCTAGCGGGGAGATACAATGAGCAGTTCTTC; cdr3_aa: CASSPLAGRYNEQFF
clone_size: NA; j_call: TRBJ2-7; v_call: TRBV14; d_call: NA; cdr3_nt: TGTGCCAGCAGCCCCTCCCCAGTCTACGAGCAGTACTTC; cdr3_aa: CASSPSPVYEQYF
clone_size: NA; j_call: TRBJ1-5; v_call: TRBV20-1; d_call: TRBD1; cdr3_nt: TGCAGTGCTAGGGCCTATCCCGGGACAGGGTATCAGCCCCAGCATTTT; cdr3_aa: CSARAYPGTGYQPQHF
clone_size: NA; j_call: TRBJ1-1; v_call: TRBV4-3; d_call: TRBD1; cdr3_nt: TGCGCCAGCAGCCGGCTGACAGGGGGAGTTGGGACTGAAGCTTTCTTT; cdr3_aa: CASSRLTGGVGTEAFF
clone_size: medium-sized; j_call: TRBJ2-5; v_call: TRBV29-1; d_call: TRBD1; cdr3_nt: TGCAGCGTCCAAATGGGGACAGGCCAAGAGACCCAGTACTTC; cdr3_aa: CSVQMGTGQETQYF
clone_size: NA; j_call: TRBJ2-3; v_call: TRBV6-2/TRBV6-3; d_call: NA; cdr3_nt: TGTGCCAGCAGTTACTCGGAGCGACGGGCGCAGTATTTT; cdr3_aa: CASSYSERRAQYF
clone_size: many; j_call: TRBJ1-5; v_call: TRBV6-1; d_call: NA; cdr3_nt: TGTGCCAGCAGTGAATTGGGGGACTTTGTTCAGCCCCAGCATTTT; cdr3_aa: CASSELGDFVQPQHF
clone_size: NA; j_call: TRBJ1-5; v_call: TRBV4-3; d_call: NA; cdr3_nt: TGCGCCAGCAGCCAAGAAGTAGGGGCCGTTCAGCCCCAGCATTTT; cdr3_aa: CASSQEVGAVQPQHF
clone_size: NA; j_call: TRBJ1-2; v_call: TRBV12-3/TRBV12-4; d_call: NA; cdr3_nt: TGTGCCAGCAGTTTCAGGTCGGGGTATGGCTACACCTTC; cdr3_aa: CASSFRSGYGYTF
clone_size: few; j_call: TRBJ2-7; v_call: TRBV6-5; d_call: TRBD1; cdr3_nt: TGTGCCAGCAGTTACTCGCATTTCACGGACAGGGGAGGCGAGCAGTACTTC; cdr3_aa: CASSYSHFTDRGGEQYF
clone_size: NA; j_call: TRBJ2-5; v_call: TRBV5-1; d_call: NA; cdr3_nt: TGCGCCAGCAGCGTCCACGAGACCCAGTACTTC; cdr3_aa: CASSVHETQYF
clone_size: many; j_call: TRBJ1-1; v_call: TRBV6-5; d_call: TRBD1; cdr3_nt: TGTGCCAGCAGCCCGGACAGGATTTTTGACACTGAAGCTTTCTTT; cdr3_aa: CASSPDRIFDTEAFF
clone_size: few; j_call: TRBJ2-7; v_call: TRBV6-5; d_call: NA; cdr3_nt: TGTGCCAGCAGTGGGAATAAGGGACAAAGCTACGAGCAGTACTTC; cdr3_aa: CASSGNKGQSYEQYF
clone_size: few; j_call: TRBJ2-1; v_call: TRBV3-1; d_call: TRBD2; cdr3_nt: TGTGCCAGCAGCCGCCTAGCGGGCTCCTACAATGAGCAGTTCTTC; cdr3_aa: CASSRLAGSYNEQFF
clone_size: few; j_call: TRBJ1-4; v_call: TRBV7-9; d_call: TRBD1; cdr3_nt: TGTGCCAGCAGCCCGTCGACAGGGAAAACAGGAAAACTGTTTTTT; cdr3_aa: CASSPSTGKTGKLFF
clone_size: NA; j_call: TRBJ1-5; v_call: TRBV6-2/TRBV6-3; d_call: TRBD1; cdr3_nt: TGTGCCAGCAGTGTCCGGGACAGGGGGCTACTCTGGACTCAGCCCCAGCATTTT; cdr3_aa: CASSVRDRGLLWTQPQHF
clone_size: once; j_call: TRBJ1-4; v_call: TRBV12-3/TRBV12-4; d_call: NA; cdr3_nt: TGTGCCAGCAGTTTAGTGGGCAGGGTCGCAACTAATGAAAAACTGTTTTTT; cdr3_aa: CASSLVGRVATNEKLFF
clone_size: NA; j_call: TRBJ1-1; v_call: TRBV5-6; d_call: NA; cdr3_nt: TGTGCCAGCAGCTTGGCCCCCAGGGAGGAGGCTTTCTTT; cdr3_aa: CASSLAPREEAFF
clone_size: many; j_call: TRBJ1-6; v_call: TRBV7-3; d_call: NA; cdr3_nt: TGTGCCAGCAGCTCGGGATCCTATAATTCACCCCTCCACTTT; cdr3_aa: CASSSGSYNSPLHF
clone_size: NA; j_call: TRBJ2-7; v_call: TRBV5-1; d_call: NA; cdr3_nt: TGCGCCAGCAGCTTGACGGCAGGAACCTACGAGCAGTACTTC; cdr3_aa: CASSLTAGTYEQYF
clone_size: NA; j_call: TRBJ2-3; v_call: TRBV27; d_call: NA; cdr3_nt: TGTGCCAGCAGTCTGTACTATGCGCCACCAGATACGCAGTATTTT; cdr3_aa: CASSLYYAPPDTQYF
clone_size: few; j_call: TRBJ1-6; v_call: TRBV11-2; d_call: NA; cdr3_nt: TGTGCCAGCAGCTTAGAAAGGGGGAACTTTTCACCCCTCCACTTT; cdr3_aa: CASSLERGNFSPLHF
clone_size: many; j_call: TRBJ2-7; v_call: TRBV6-5; d_call: TRBD1; cdr3_nt: TGTGCCAGCAGTTACTCAGGTGTCGGGACAGTTTTCTCTCTGTACTTC; cdr3_aa: CASSYSGVGTVFSLYF